This TCR beta chain was observed in a study of yellow fever vaccine responses in identical twins. TCRdb used MiXCR to reprocess the RT-PCR reads, holding one entry per CDR3 protein. The sample includes roughly 17,000 distinct CDR3 sequences, 61% of them seen just once. Study-wide results and caveats: Reportedly, twins' vaccine T cell responses looked partly convergent and partly personalized.

V lost 5 bases, J lost 7 bases, and 15 bases lay in between. This CDR3 is built from 15 residues. Germline V gene lookup returns CDR1 LNHNV and CDR2 YYDKDF (reference sequence). Regarding this clonotype: The antigen is unknown.

The specimen comprised T cells from blood (PBMCs), unsorted or a sorted subset (not recorded which), sampled before or after yellow fever vaccination (not recorded which). The origin of this receptor is a woman aged 18-29 years who received the yellow fever vaccine. This sequence joins TRBV15 and TRBJ1-6, with a tentative D call TRBD1 (5 bases). The CDR3 DNA sequence: TGTGCCACCAGCTTAGGGACGTCGGAGAATTCACCCCTCCACTTT. Its protein is CATSLGTSENSPLHF.